Each of the 15 T cell receptor beta chains below was sequenced from the same sample in a study of T cells expressing NK-cell markers. TCRdb re-called the 5' RACE reads; every CDR3 protein appears as one record, without DNA. The sample table includes 200,000 to 300,000 distinct CDR3 sequences. Sequencing used blood T cells: a sorted CD56 or NKG2C T cell subset, CD4+ or CD8+ T cells, or bulk PBMC T cells (not recorded which). The receptor set was obtained from a woman between 18 and 69 years old in good health.

J is TRBJ1-6 and V is TRBV5-1. This CDR3 comprises 15 residues. Germline V gene data show CDR1 as SGHRS and CDR2 as YFSETQ. The CDR3 spells CASSLTGTGQSPLHF.

The V call is TRBV7-9, the J call TRBJ2-7; TCRdb lists TRBD2, though no DNA is available to test this call. The CDR3 loop spans 13 amino acids. Looked up from germline, CDR1 is SEHNR and CDR2 is FQNEAQ (reference sequence). CDR3 sequence reads: CASSSLATYEQYF.

This chain uses TRBV7-2 with TRBJ2-1; lacking DNA, the TRBD1 call made by TCRdb goes unchecked. The CDR3 contains 16 residues. Looked up from germline, CDR1 is SGHTA and CDR2 is FQGNSA. Here the CDR3 reads CASSPPRTGRHNEQFF.

The chain recombines TRBV7-2 with TRBJ2-1. Germline assignment: CDR1 SGHTA and CDR2 FQGNSA. This CDR3 is built from 17 residues. The CDR3 sequence is CASSLAGGGSSYNEQFF.

V and J are TRBV29-1 and TRBJ1-1; TCRdb returns TRBD1, unconfirmable since there is no DNA. There are 13 residues in the CDR3. The germline CDR1 and CDR2 sequences are SQVTM and ANQGSEA. The CDR3 loop reads CSVEGTVNTEAFF.

The CDR3 protein is CASSLVMNTEAFF. The chain links TRBV7-2 to TRBJ1-1. The CDR3 has 13 residues. Germline CDR1 reads SGHTA; CDR2 reads FQGNSA.

The V and J genes are TRBV27 and TRBJ2-3; TCRdb's D call of TRBD2 is untestable without DNA. The CDR3 extends over 16 amino acids. Germline CDR1 is MNHEY and CDR2 is SMNVEV (reference sequence). The chain's CDR3 is CASTKTSRLSTDTQYF.

The V gene is TRBV5-5, the J gene TRBJ2-1. The germline CDR1 and CDR2 sequences are SGHKS and YYEKEE (reference sequence). The CDR3 loop spans 11 amino acids. The CDR3 reads CASSPQIEQFF.

The V call is TRBV20-1, the J call TRBJ2-7; with no DNA, the TCRdb D assignment of TRBD2 cannot be verified. This CDR3 is 16 amino acids long. Germline assignment: CDR1 DFQATT and CDR2 SNEGSKA (reference sequence). Here the CDR3 reads CSARNSGTSDSYEQYF.

V and J are TRBV2 and TRBJ1-2. CDR3 size: 14 residues. Germline values: CDR1 SNHLY, CDR2 FYNNEI. The CDR3 here is CAGRSDQTLRGYTF.

V is TRBV11-2 and J is TRBJ2-1; TCRdb proposes TRBD1, but this gene call is untestable without DNA. Germline CDR1 is SGHAT and CDR2 is FQNNGV. The CDR3 has 15 residues. CDR3 sequence reads: CASSPAPRANNEQFF. The full variable domain, rest sourced from reference TRBV11-2 and TRBJ2-1, is EAGVAQSPRYKIIEKRQSVAFWCNPISGHATLYWYQQILGQGPKLLIQFQNNGVVDDSQLPKDRFSAERLKGVDSTLKIQPAKLEDSAVYLCASSPAPRANNEQFFGPGTRLTVL.

The genes are TRBV29-1 and TRBJ2-5; TCRdb returns TRBD2, unconfirmable since there is no DNA. Per germline, CDR1 SQVTM and CDR2 ANQGSEA. The CDR3 covers 14 residues. The CDR3 loop reads CSVEGLAGRETQYF.

The chain links TRBV20-1 to TRBJ2-6. The CDR3 runs to 15 residues. Germline V gene data show CDR1 as DFQATT and CDR2 as SNEGSKA (reference sequence). The chain's CDR3 is CSAREGSSGANVLTF.

The chain has TRBV15 and TRBJ2-7. From germline, CDR1 is LNHNV and CDR2 YYDKDF (reference sequence). The CDR3 runs 16 residues. The CDR3 loop is CATSRDSNVRGNEQYF. The variable domain in full, with the rest retrieved from reference TRBV15 and TRBJ2-7, is DAMVIQNPRYQVTQFGKPVTLSCSQTLNHNVMYWYQQKSSQAPKLLFHYYDKDFNNEADTPDNFQSRRPNTSFCFLDIRSPGLGDTAMYLCATSRDSNVRGNEQYFGPGTRLTVT.

The V gene is TRBV18, the J gene TRBJ2-1; TCRdb gives TRBD1 as the D gene, but with no DNA this cannot be confirmed. The CDR3 is made up of 16 amino acids. Germline CDR1 is KGHSH and CDR2 is LQKENI. CDR3 sequence: CASSPGTGPSYNEQFF.